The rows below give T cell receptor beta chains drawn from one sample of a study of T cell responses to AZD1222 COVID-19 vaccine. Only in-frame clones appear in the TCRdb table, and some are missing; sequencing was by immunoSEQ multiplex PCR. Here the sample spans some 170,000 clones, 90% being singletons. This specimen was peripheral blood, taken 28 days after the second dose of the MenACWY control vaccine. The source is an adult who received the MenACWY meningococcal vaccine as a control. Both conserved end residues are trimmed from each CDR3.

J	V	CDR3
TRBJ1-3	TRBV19	ASGTGNSGNTIY
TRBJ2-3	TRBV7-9	ASSSKRQQPTDTQY
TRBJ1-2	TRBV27	ASSLSSPPLAYGYT
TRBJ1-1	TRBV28	ASTEGPRDEAF
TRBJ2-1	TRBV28	ASSPLGNDYNEQF
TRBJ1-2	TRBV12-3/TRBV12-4	ASSTGGYGYT
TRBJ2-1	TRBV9	ASSVQQGVEQF
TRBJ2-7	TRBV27	ASSFRDTAYEQY
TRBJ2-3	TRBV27	ASSPRPDTQY
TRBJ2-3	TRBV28	ASSFTGSVDTQY
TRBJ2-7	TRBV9	ASSAAQGVEQY